These T cell receptor beta chains were read from a single sample in a study of T cells after yellow fever vaccination. Each CDR3 protein is one row after TCRdb ran MiXCR on the 5' RACE reads. The sample has approximately 550,000 distinct CDR3 sequences, roughly 13% seen once. This specimen consisted of PBMCs, obtained on the day of the yellow fever booster vaccination. The receptors stem from a man aged 25-40 years who received the YFV17D yellow fever vaccine. CDR3s include the opening cysteine and the closing phenylalanine or tryptophan. Each record gives: clone size, D gene, J gene, V gene, CDR3 DNA, CDR3 protein. D genes are given only for firm matches. Only some rows state a clone size, as once, few, many or a class for expanded clones.

few	TRBD2	TRBJ2-5	TRBV7-9	TGTGCCAGCAGCGCGATAGCGGGAGTAACGGGAGAGACCCAGTACTTC	CASSAIAGVTGETQYF
few	-	TRBJ2-1	TRBV14	TGTGCCAGCAGCCAAGATGGGTTGGGGCAGCAGTTCTTC	CASSQDGLGQQFF
-	TRBD1	TRBJ2-2	TRBV9	TGTGCCAGCAGCGATAGACAGGGGGGGGGCACCGGGGAGCTGTTTTTT	CASSDRQGGGTGELFF
-	TRBD2	TRBJ2-3	TRBV5-1	TGCGCCAGCAGCGTGGGACTAGCGGGAGGCCAGCTCACAGATACGCAGTATTTT	CASSVGLAGGQLTDTQYF
-	TRBD2	TRBJ2-1	TRBV7-9	TGTGCCAGCAGCGGATCCCTAGCGGGATTCTCCTACAATGAGCAGTTCTTC	CASSGSLAGFSYNEQFF
-	-	TRBJ2-3	TRBV10-3	TGTGCCATCAATAGTCAGGGGTACACAGATACGCAGTATTTT	CAINSQGYTDTQYF
few	-	TRBJ2-1	TRBV20-1	TGCAGTGCTACCGGTGGGGGTGAGCAGTTCTTC	CSATGGGEQFF
once	TRBD2	TRBJ2-1	TRBV6-1	TGTGCCAGCAAAACTAGCGGGATGTACAATGAGCAGTTCTTC	CASKTSGMYNEQFF
many	-	TRBJ2-1	TRBV28	TGTGCCAGCAGCCCCCACTGGGGCAATGAGCAGTTCTTC	CASSPHWGNEQFF
-	-	TRBJ1-2	TRBV28	TGTGCCAGCAGTTTTTCGGACCGAAATTACTATGGCTACACCTTC	CASSFSDRNYYGYTF
many	TRBD1	TRBJ2-5	TRBV7-2	TGTGCCAGCAGCTTGACAGGGTTCCAAGAGACCCAGTACTTC	CASSLTGFQETQYF
-	-	TRBJ1-5	TRBV14	TGTGCCAGCAGCCAACAGGTCAGCAATCAGCCCCAGCATTTT	CASSQQVSNQPQHF
few	TRBD1	TRBJ2-7	TRBV6-2/TRBV6-3	TGTGCCAGCACGGGACAGGCCATCTACGAGCAGTACTTC	CASTGQAIYEQYF
-	TRBD1	TRBJ1-2	TRBV15	TGTGCCACCAGCAGAGATAGAAGGACAGGGAACTATGGCTACACCTTC	CATSRDRRTGNYGYTF
-	-	TRBJ2-2	TRBV6-1	TGTGCCAGCAGCCCATCCCCAATCACCGGGGAGCTGTTTTTT	CASSPSPITGELFF
-	-	TRBJ2-2	TRBV11-2	TGTGCCAGCAGCTCCCCGACTCGAAACACCGGGGAGCTGTTTTTT	CASSSPTRNTGELFF
-	TRBD2	TRBJ2-1	TRBV28	TGTGCCAGCAGTTTCCGGACTAGCGGACCCTACAATGAGCAGTTCTTC	CASSFRTSGPYNEQFF
-	TRBD1	TRBJ1-4	TRBV19	TGTGCCAGTAGTATCCGGGACAGTAGGGAAAAACTGTTTTTT	CASSIRDSREKLFF
-	-	TRBJ1-5	TRBV4-2	TGTGCCAGCAGCCAAGATTTAACGGGTCAGCCCCAGCATTTT	CASSQDLTGQPQHF
-	-	TRBJ2-2	TRBV6-1	TGTGCCAGCAGTAAGACCCTAGCGAACACCGGGGAGCTGTTTTTT	CASSKTLANTGELFF
-	TRBD2	TRBJ2-7	TRBV29-1	TGCAGCGTCAGACTAGCGGCCTACGAGCAGTACTTC	CSVRLAAYEQYF
-	TRBD1	TRBJ1-4	TRBV7-9	TGTGCCAGCAGCGACCGACAGGGCAATAATGAAAAACTGTTTTTT	CASSDRQGNNEKLFF
-	-	TRBJ1-2	TRBV12-3/TRBV12-4	TGTGCCAGCACCCTATTAAACCGGCGCGGGGATGGCTACACCTTC	CASTLLNRRGDGYTF
-	-	TRBJ1-6	TRBV20-1	TGCAGTGCTAGAGAGCCCGGGAGATCACCCCTCCACTTT	CSAREPGRSPLHF
-	-	TRBJ2-7	TRBV15	TGTGCCACCAGCAGAGGATTGGGGGTTGGCCGTACCTACGAGCAGTACTTC	CATSRGLGVGRTYEQYF
many	-	TRBJ2-5	TRBV7-2	TGTGCCAGCAGCGGGGTCCAAGAGACCCAGTACTTC	CASSGVQETQYF
-	TRBD2	TRBJ2-1	TRBV6-5	TGTGCCAGGAGTTACCGGGACTATGGCGAGCAGTTCTTC	CARSYRDYGEQFF
-	TRBD2	TRBJ2-1	TRBV19	TGTGCCAGTAATCCCGGGACTAGCGGGGGATTCTACAATGAGCAGTTCTTC	CASNPGTSGGFYNEQFF